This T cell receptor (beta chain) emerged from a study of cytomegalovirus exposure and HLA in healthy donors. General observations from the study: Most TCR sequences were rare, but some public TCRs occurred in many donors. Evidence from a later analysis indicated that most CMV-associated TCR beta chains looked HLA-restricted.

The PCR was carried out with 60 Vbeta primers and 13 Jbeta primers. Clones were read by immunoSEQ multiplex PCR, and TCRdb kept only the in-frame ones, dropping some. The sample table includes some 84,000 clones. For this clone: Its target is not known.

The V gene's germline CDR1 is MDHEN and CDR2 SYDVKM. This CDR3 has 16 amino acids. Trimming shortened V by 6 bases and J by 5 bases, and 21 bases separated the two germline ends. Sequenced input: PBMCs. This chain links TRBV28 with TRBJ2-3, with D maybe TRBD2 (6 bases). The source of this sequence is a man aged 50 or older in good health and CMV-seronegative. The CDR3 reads CASRPMRLLAGDTQYF. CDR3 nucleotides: TGTGCCAGCAGACCTATGCGGCTACTAGCAGGAGATACGCAGTATTTT.